This is a list of T cell receptor beta chains from one sample in a study of PD-1 blockade in classical Hodgkin lymphoma. Clones were sequenced by immunoSEQ multiplex PCR, and TCRdb holds only the in-frame ones, with some missing. The sample holds under 70,000 clones, 88% seen once. The specimen was peripheral blood mononuclear cells (PBMCs), collected at baseline. The receptor set was obtained from a human donor with classical Hodgkin lymphoma. Both conserved end residues are part of each CDR3. The D gene is left open where the match is weak. Expanded clones get a size class; other rows say once, few or many, or leave the size out.

TRBJ2-7 TRBV6-5 . TRBD1 TGTGCCAGCAGCCGGACAGGGGGCGCGGGGGAGCAGTACTTC CASSRTGGAGEQYF
TRBJ2-1 TRBV9 . TRBD2 TGTGCCAGCAGCGTGAGCGGGGGGGCTGTTGAGCAGTTCTTC CASSVSGGAVEQFF
TRBJ1-1 TRBV2 . TRBD1 TGTGCCGCGATCCCATTGACAGGGGGCGGAAGCACTGAAGCTTTCTTT CAAIPLTGGGSTEAFF
TRBJ1-5 TRBV5-6 . . TGTGCCAGCAGCTGGGGGGTAGATGGCAATCAGCCCCAGCATTTT CASSWGVDGNQPQHF
TRBJ1-2 TRBV5-6 . TRBD1 TGTGCCAGCAGCTTGTACGGACAGGGAGGGGATGGCTACACCTTC CASSLYGQGGDGYTF
TRBJ1-2 TRBV6-5 once TRBD1 TGTGCCAGCAGTTGGACAGGGTCTTATGGCTACACCTTC CASSWTGSYGYTF
TRBJ1-1 TRBV19 . . TGTGCCAGTAGCCTCCCCCCGAACACTGAAGCTTTCTTT CASSLPPNTEAFF
TRBJ1-2 TRBV30 . TRBD1 TGTGCCTGGTTTCCCCTGACAGGGGGCAGCTATGGCTACACCTTC CAWFPLTGGSYGYTF
TRBJ2-1 TRBV11-3 . TRBD2 TGTGCCAGCAGCCCCCGGACTAGCGGGTTCCGTGAGCAGTTCTTC CASSPRTSGFREQFF
TRBJ1-2 TRBV25-1 . . TGTGCCAGCAGTGGAGTGCGGACTCTCTATGGCTACACCTTC CASSGVRTLYGYTF
TRBJ2-7 TRBV6-6 . TRBD1 TGTGCCAGCAGGCCCAACCGGGACAGGGTTTACGAGCAGTACTTC CASRPNRDRVYEQYF
TRBJ2-7 TRBV6-5 . . TGTGCCAGCAGCCGGGACTCCGCCCTCGTCGAGCAGTACTTC CASSRDSALVEQYF
TRBJ1-1 TRBV2 . . TGTGCCAGCAGCACTTCACGGGGGGGGGACACTGAAGCTTTCTTT CASSTSRGGDTEAFF
TRBJ2-1 TRBV7-6 . TRBD2 TGTGCCAGCAGCCACTTATTACTAGCGGGTACAAATTCACCCTACAATGAGCAGTTCTTC CASSHLLLAGTNSPYNEQFF
TRBJ2-7 TRBV4-2 . TRBD2 TGTGCCAGCAGCCAAGGGACTAGAAGGGTCTACGAGCAGTACTTC CASSQGTRRVYEQYF
TRBJ2-5 TRBV4-2 . . TGTGCCAGCAGCCAAGGGGGAATACCCCAGTACTTC CASSQGGIPQYF
TRBJ1-3 TRBV28 . . TGTGCCAGCACCCCCTGGGGGAATTCTGGAAACACCATATATTTT CASTPWGNSGNTIYF
TRBJ1-5 TRBV9 . TRBD1 TGTGCCAGCAGCGCAGGGGGTTCCAATCAGCCCCAGCATTTT CASSAGGSNQPQHF
TRBJ1-1 TRBV5-1 . . TGCGCCAGCAGCAACCGGGTTTTCGGGAATTCGAACACTGAAGCTTTCTTT CASSNRVFGNSNTEAFF
TRBJ2-1 TRBV2 . TRBD1 TGTGCCAGCAGTATGGGACAGGTAATCAATGAGCAGTTCTTC CASSMGQVINEQFF
TRBJ2-3 TRBV6-4 . . TGTGCCAGCAGTGACTCGATTAGCGTTAGCACAGATACGCAGTATTTT CASSDSISVSTDTQYF
TRBJ2-3 TRBV11-3 few TRBD2 TGTGCCAGCAGCTCCGGACTAGGCACAGATACGCAGTATTTT CASSSGLGTDTQYF
TRBJ1-5 TRBV2 . . TGTGCGAGCCGGGCCAGGGCGACCCAGCCCCAGCATTTT CASRARATQPQHF
TRBJ2-7 TRBV6-6 . TRBD1 TGTGCCAGCAGTTACGCGACAGGGATTACCTACGAGCAGTACTTC CASSYATGITYEQYF
TRBJ2-5 TRBV29-1 few TRBD2 TGCAGCGTTGAGGGACTACCACCGCAAGAGACCCAGTACTTC CSVEGLPPQETQYF
TRBJ2-7 TRBV7-3 few TRBD2 TGTGCCAGCAGCTTACAAGCGGGGTTCTACGAGCAGTACTTC CASSLQAGFYEQYF
TRBJ1-5 TRBV7-8 . . TGTGCCAGCAGCTTAGCGGGGGGCTTCATTTCGCCCCAGCATTTT CASSLAGGFISPQHF
TRBJ2-3 TRBV6-9 . TRBD1 TGTGCCAGCACCTTCGACAGGGACACAGATACGCAGTATTTT CASTFDRDTDTQYF
TRBJ1-1 TRBV7-9 . TRBD1 TGTGCCAGCAGCTTAAGGGGACAGGGAATAGGGACTGAAGCTTTCTTT CASSLRGQGIGTEAFF